One and the same sample provided the 9 T cell receptor beta chains below, sequenced in a study of human T cells and chemical hapten exposure. Documented time point: patch test 3, about 24 weeks after DPC sensitization. Treatment indicated: therapeutic diphenylcyclopropenone sensitization with weekly scalp DPC. TCRdb reprocessed the RACE reads via MiXCR and lists one record per CDR3 protein. Of approximately 80,000 distinct CDR3 sequences listed, about a tenth are singletons. This specimen consisted of whole blood, obtained in connection with sensitization to the hapten diphenylcyclopropenone (DPC). These TCRs come from a woman in her forties or fifties with alopecia areata. Some clones in this sample may be carry-over from other donors' samples.

The table lists this clonotype with many counts. This sequence joins TRBV20-1 and TRBJ2-3, with D unclear. Per the germline V gene, CDR1 is DFQATT and CDR2 is SNEGSKA (reference sequence). The germline V and J ends were trimmed by 6 bases and 0 bases, with 22 bases remaining between them. The CDR3 extends over 17 amino acids. The CDR3, as DNA: TGCAGTGCCATATACAGAGAAACCTTTTCTAGCACAGATACGCAGTATTTT. Protein product: CSAIYRETFSSTDTQYF.

Many counts were recorded for this clonotype. This chain links TRBV7-2 with TRBJ2-5; D call uncertain. V was cut by 0 bases and J by 6 bases, with 14 bases left in between. Germline-derived CDR1 and CDR2 are SGHTA and FQGNSA. The CDR3 totals 15 residues. The CDR3 sequence is CASSLARTPEQTQYF. Here the CDR3 DNA reads TGTGCCAGCAGCTTAGCGCGAACACCCGAGCAGACCCAGTACTTC.

In its sample, this clonotype was seen many times. The CDR3 loop reads CASSLAPRPLGKQYF. In nucleotides, the CDR3 is TGTGCCAGCAGCTTAGCCCCTCGACCGTTAGGAAAGCAGTACTTC. V gene TRBV7-8 combines with J gene TRBJ2-7; no firm D call. Germline V gene lookup returns CDR1 SGHVS and CDR2 FQNEAQ. The V and J ends lost 0 bases and 8 bases respectively, with 17 bases between them. The CDR3 extends over 15 amino acids.

Of note for this clonotype: A much larger clone lies one base from this, so it may be a read error. This chain joins TRBV7-6 and TRBJ2-2; D tentatively fits TRBD1 or TRBD2 (5 bases each). The CDR3 loop spans 14 amino acids. In germline, CDR1 is SGHVS, CDR2 FNYEAQ. CDR3 in amino acids: CASSADRASGELLF. In nucleotides, the CDR3 is TGTGCCAGCAGCGCCGACAGAGCCTCCGGGGAGCTGTTATTT.

This clonotype was counted a few times. This sequence joins TRBV3-1 and TRBJ2-1, with D hard to call. Trimming removed 4 bases from V and 8 bases from J, with 6 bases in between. The CDR3 totals 11 residues. From germline, CDR1 is LGHDT and CDR2 YNNKEL (reference sequence). DNA for the CDR3: TGTGCCAGCAGCCGCCTGGATGAGCAGTTCTTC. Encoded protein: CASSRLDEQFF.

This clonotype was detected only a few times. The chain couples TRBV28 to TRBJ1-1; 12 nucleotides agree with TRBD1. CDR3 length: 14 residues. The germline V gene has CDR1 MDHEN and CDR2 SYDVKM. V trimming: 8 bases; J trimming: 10 bases; junction bases outside the gene matches: 11. CDR3 nucleotides: TGTGCCAGCTCCCGTCCGGGACAGGGGGCCGGAGCTTTCTTT. Residues: CASSRPGQGAGAFF.

This sequence joins TRBV15 and TRBJ2-1; 8 positions agree with TRBD2. The CDR3 contains 21 residues. V dropped 0 bases and J dropped 0; count of bases not matched to a gene: 16. Germline-derived CDR1 and CDR2 are LNHNV and YYDKDF (reference sequence). The CDR3 DNA is TGTGCCACCAGCAGAGATCCCTGGGCGGGAGGCTCATTAAGCTCCTACAATGAGCAGTTCTTC. Its protein is CATSRDPWAGGSLSSYNEQFF.

In this sample, this clonotype turned up many times. J is TRBJ1-6 and V is TRBV7-9, with a tentative D call TRBD1 (6 bases). The CDR3 has 16 residues. Per the germline V gene, CDR1 is SEHNR and CDR2 is FQNEAQ (reference sequence). V was shortened by 2 bases and J by 6 bases, with 14 bases between the two germline ends. The CDR3 DNA reads as TGTGCCAGCAGCTTAACAGCAGGGGTCCCTAATTCACCCCTCCACTTT. Protein: CASSLTAGVPNSPLHF.

As concerns this clonotype: Just one base apart from a much larger clone, this may be a read error. The J gene is TRBJ1-5, the V gene TRBV6-2 or TRBV6-3, with no clear D. V gave up 6 bases and J gave up 0 bases, with 9 bases separating them. Germline loops: CDR1 MNHEY, CDR2 SVGEGT. This CDR3 region has 14 residues. CDR3 sequence reads: CASSASCSNQPQHF. The CDR3 bases are TGTGCCAGCAGCGCATCCTGTAGCAATCAGCCCCAGCATTTT.